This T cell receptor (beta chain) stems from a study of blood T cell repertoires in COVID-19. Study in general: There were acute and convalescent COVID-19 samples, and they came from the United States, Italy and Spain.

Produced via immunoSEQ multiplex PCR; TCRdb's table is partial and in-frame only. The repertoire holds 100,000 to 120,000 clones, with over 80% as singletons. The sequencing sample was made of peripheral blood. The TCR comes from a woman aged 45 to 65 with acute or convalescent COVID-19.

In DNA form, the CDR3 reads TGTGCCAGCAGCTTTCCAGGCGACAATCAGCCCCAGCATTTT. Its protein product is CASSFPGDNQPQHF. The chain combines TRBV7-2 with TRBJ1-5; no clear D. The germline CDR1 and CDR2 sequences are SGHTA and FQGNSA. The V end lost 3 bases, the J end lost 3 bases, and 9 bases lay between the germline ends. CDR3 length: 14 amino acids. Full variable domain (missing parts from reference TRBV7-2 and TRBJ1-5): GAGVSQSPSNKVTEKGKDVELRCDPISGHTALYWYRQSLGQGLEFLIYFQGNSAPDKSGLPSDRFSAERTGGSVSTLTIQRTQQEDSAVYLCASSFPGDNQPQHFGDGTRLSIL.